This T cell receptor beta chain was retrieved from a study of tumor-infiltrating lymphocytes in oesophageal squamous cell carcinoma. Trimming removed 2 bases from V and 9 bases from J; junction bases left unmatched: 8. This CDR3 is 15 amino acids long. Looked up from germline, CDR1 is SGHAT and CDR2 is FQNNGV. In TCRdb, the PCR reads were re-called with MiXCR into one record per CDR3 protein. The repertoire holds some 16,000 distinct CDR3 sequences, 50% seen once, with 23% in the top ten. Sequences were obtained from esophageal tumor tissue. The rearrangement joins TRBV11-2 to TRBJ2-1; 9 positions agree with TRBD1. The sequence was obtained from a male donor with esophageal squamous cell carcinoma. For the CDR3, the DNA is TGTGCCAGCAGCTTATCTGGGACAGGGTGGGGTGAGCAGTTCTTC. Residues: CASSLSGTGWGEQFF.